These 3 T cell receptor beta chains were all obtained from the same sample, sequenced in a study of T cell responses to AZD1222 COVID-19 vaccine. Using immunoSEQ multiplex PCR, the repertoire was profiled, and TCRdb retains in-frame clones only, with some absent. Its table lists over 120,000 clones. Sequencing was done on a sample of peripheral blood. All receptors come from an adult in good health.

This chain connects TRBV28 to TRBJ1-5; D is unclear. Germline lookup yields CDR1 MDHEN and CDR2 SYDVKM. V was trimmed by 5 bases and J by 9 bases, leaving 8 bases between them. The CDR3 spans 11 residues. The CDR3 reads CASSESRPQHF. The CDR3 DNA sequence: TGTGCCAGCAGTGAGAGCCGGCCCCAGCATTTT.

The rearrangement uses TRBV30 and TRBJ2-5; 7 bases fit TRBD1. Germline V gene data show CDR1 as GTSNPN and CDR2 as SVGIG (reference sequence). The CDR3 covers 12 residues. Losses at the gene ends were 0 bases for V and 7 bases for J; bases not matched to a gene: 2. The chain's CDR3 is CAWSVYRGTQYF. The CDR3 DNA reads as TGTGCCTGGAGTGTGTACAGGGGGACCCAGTACTTC.

V usage is TRBV4-1 and J usage is TRBJ1-1, with unresolved D. The germline V gene has CDR1 MGHRA and CDR2 YSYEKL. V lost 3 bases and J lost 4, with 9 bases in between. The CDR3 loop spans 13 amino acids. Written as DNA, the CDR3 is TGCGCCAGCAGCCACCCCTCGGGCACTGAAGCTTTCTTT. Amino acid sequence: CASSHPSGTEAFF.